Shown below are 2 T cell receptor beta chains from a single sample sequenced in a study of cytomegalovirus exposure and HLA in healthy donors. Use of 60 Vbeta and 13 Jbeta primers characterized the PCR. Clones were read by immunoSEQ multiplex PCR, and TCRdb kept only the in-frame ones, dropping some. Found here are approximately 150,000 clones, about 80% of them singletons; the top ten hold 13% to 15%. Sequenced material: PBMCs. These receptors all come from a woman aged 35 to 49 in good health and CMV-seronegative.

The chain carries TRBV4-3 and TRBJ2-1, with a possible D match to TRBD1 (5 bases). The CDR3 is made up of 15 amino acids. V gave up 3 bases and J gave up 8 bases, with 17 bases separating them. Germline values: CDR1 LGHNA, CDR2 YSLEER. CDR3 loop: CASSHDRVPRDEQFF. CDR3 DNA: TGCGCCAGCAGCCACGACCGAGTGCCCAGGGATGAGCAGTTCTTC.

The rearrangement uses TRBV2 and TRBJ1-3; the D gene is possibly TRBD1 (6 bases). Trimming stripped 6 bases from V and 0 bases from J, with 15 bases between. This CDR3 region has 16 residues. Germline CDR1 reads SNHLY; CDR2 reads FYNNEI. The CDR3 nucleotides read TGTGCCAGCAGCGACTCTGGACAGTTCTCTGGAAACACCATATATTTT. This translates into CASSDSGQFSGNTIYF.